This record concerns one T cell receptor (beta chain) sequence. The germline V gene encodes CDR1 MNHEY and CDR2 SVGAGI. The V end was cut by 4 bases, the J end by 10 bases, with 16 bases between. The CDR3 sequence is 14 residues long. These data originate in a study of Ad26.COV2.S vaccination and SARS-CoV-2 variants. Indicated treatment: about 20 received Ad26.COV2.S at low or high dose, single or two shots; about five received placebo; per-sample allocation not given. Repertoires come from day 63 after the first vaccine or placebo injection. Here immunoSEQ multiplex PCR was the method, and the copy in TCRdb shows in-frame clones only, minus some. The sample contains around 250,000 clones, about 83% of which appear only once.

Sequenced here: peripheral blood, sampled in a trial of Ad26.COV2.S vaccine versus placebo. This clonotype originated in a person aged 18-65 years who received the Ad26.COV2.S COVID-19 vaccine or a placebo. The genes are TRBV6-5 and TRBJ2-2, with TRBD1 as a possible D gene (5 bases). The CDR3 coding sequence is TGTGCCAGCAGTTGGTCGACAAGGGGCGAGGAGCTGTTTTTT. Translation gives CASSWSTRGEELFF.